Presented here are 28 T cell receptor beta chains from one specimen sequenced in a study of T cells of healthy individuals. TCRdb re-called the 5' RACE reads through MiXCR, storing one row per CDR3 protein. In the table there are more than 60,000 distinct CDR3 sequences, 15% to 20% of which are singletons. All receptors derive from a human donor in good health.

The chain combines TRBV5-1 with TRBJ1-3; 10 bases align to TRBD1. Germline CDR1 and CDR2: SGHRS and YFSETQ. The length of the CDR3 is 16 residues. V lost 0 bases to trimming and J lost 2 bases; unmatched junction nucleotides: 2. CDR3 in amino acids: CASSLEGQGPGNTIYF. In nucleotides, the CDR3 is TGCGCCAGCAGCTTGGAGGGACAGGGGCCTGGAAACACCATATATTTT.

This clonotype was picked up many times. The rearrangement uses TRBV29-1 and TRBJ1-3, with D uncertain. The V gene's germline CDR1 is SQVTM and CDR2 ANQGSEA. This CDR3 contains 14 residues. The V and J ends lost 4 bases and 0 bases respectively, with 10 bases between them. For the CDR3, the DNA is TGCAGCGTTGCTAACTCCGGCTCTGGAAACACCATATATTTT. Translating it yields CSVANSGSGNTIYF.

CDR3 DNA: TGTGCCAGCAGCAAAAGGCATGGTGGCTACACCTTC. Protein sequence: CASSKRHGGYTF. This chain links TRBV21-1 with TRBJ1-2. TRBV21-1 is a recognized pseudogene. The CDR3 spans 12 residues.

Many counts were recorded for this clonotype. This sequence joins TRBV3-1 and TRBJ2-1, with 8 positions matching TRBD2. The V gene's germline CDR1 is LGHDT and CDR2 YNNKEL (reference sequence). The CDR3 is made up of 15 amino acids. The V segment lost 4 bases and the J segment 7 bases; nucleotides outside the gene matches: 9. Written as DNA, the CDR3 is TGTGCCAGCAGCCCCAGGACTAGCCCCGCAAATGAGCAGTTCTTC. It translates to CASSPRTSPANEQFF.

The V call is TRBV4-2, the J call TRBJ1-5; TRBD1 is a possible D gene (6 bases). The ends were cut back, 4 bases at V and 5 bases at J, with 15 bases in the middle. Germline V gene sequence: CDR1 LGHNA, CDR2 YNFKEQ. The CDR3 covers 15 residues. In nucleotides, the CDR3 is TGTGCCAGCAGCCTCCTACAGGGACCCCATCAGCCCCAGCATTTT. It translates to CASSLLQGPHQPQHF.

The chain is built from TRBV10-3 and TRBJ1-5, with TRBD1 matching over 7 bases. The germline V gene encodes CDR1 ENHRY and CDR2 SYGVKD. The CDR3 has 14 residues. V trimming: 7 bases; J trimming: 5 bases; junction bases outside the gene matches: 8. The CDR3 is CAINKDREDQPQHF. CDR3 coding DNA: TGTGCCATCAATAAAGACAGGGAGGATCAGCCCCAGCATTTT.

The chain is built from TRBV4-1 and TRBJ2-1; weak D call: TRBD2 (7 bases). V was pared by 0 bases and J by 4 bases, with 19 bases between. Per the germline V gene, CDR1 is MGHRA and CDR2 is YSYEKL. This CDR3 has 18 residues. CDR3 coding DNA: TGCGCCAGCAGCCAAGAGAAAGACCGGGGGGCCGGATACAATGAGCAGTTCTTC. This translates into CASSQEKDRGAGYNEQFF.

This clonotype showed up just a few times. V gene TRBV27 combines with J gene TRBJ1-6; 7 bases match TRBD1. Trimming removed 5 bases from V and 9 bases from J; junction bases left unmatched: 10. From germline, CDR1 is MNHEY and CDR2 SMNVEV (reference sequence). The CDR3 length is 15 residues. CDR3 DNA sequence: TGTGCCAGCAGTCCCACCAGACAGGGAAGTTCACCCCTCCACTTT. This gives the protein CASSPTRQGSSPLHF.

The chain uses TRBV5-1 and TRBJ1-1; D is uncertain. Trimming stripped 4 bases from V and 0 bases from J, with 10 bases between. Germline CDR1 is SGHRS and CDR2 is YFSETQ. This CDR3 contains 14 residues. CDR3 in DNA: TGCGCCAGCAGCCCGACACAGATGAACACTGAAGCTTTCTTT. Its translation: CASSPTQMNTEAFF.

A remark on this clonotype: A read error may be the cause here, since a much bigger clone is one base away. This chain links TRBV2 with TRBJ1-1; D remains unclear. Germline V gene data show CDR1 as SNHLY and CDR2 as FYNNEI. This CDR3 has 13 amino acids. The V gene lost 7 bases and the J gene lost 0 bases, with 9 bases spanning the gap. The CDR3 DNA follows: TGTGCCAGCATAGATAATTTGAACACTGAAGCTTTCTTT. It yields the protein CASIDNLNTEAFF.

J is TRBJ2-7 and V is TRBV4-2; D may be TRBD2 (6 bases). The CDR3 runs to 13 residues. Germline CDR1 is LGHNA and CDR2 is YNFKEQ. The ends were cut back, 1 base at V and 6 bases at J, with 10 bases in the middle. CDR3 nucleotide sequence: TGTGCCAGCAGCCAAGGACTAGAACGCGAGCAGTACTTC. The encoded protein is CASSQGLEREQYF.

The chain is built from TRBV20-1 and TRBJ2-2; either TRBD1 or TRBD2 may fit D (6 bases each). CDR1 is DFQATT and CDR2 is SNEGSKA in the germline V gene (reference sequence). The CDR3 sequence is 14 residues long. V gave up 6 bases and J gave up 0 bases, with 11 bases separating them. The CDR3 is CSAGGGTNTGELFF. CDR3 bases: TGCAGTGCCGGAGGGGGGACGAACACCGGGGAGCTGTTTTTT.

In DNA, the CDR3 is TGTGCCAGCAGCTTACCGGGAGGGTCCTACAATGAGCAGTTCTTC. Its translation: CASSLPGGSYNEQFF. The chain couples TRBV7-9 to TRBJ2-1; 8 bases agree with TRBD2. The ends lost 2 bases at V and 1 base at J; junction bases unmatched: 1. This CDR3 region has 15 residues. Per germline, CDR1 SEHNR and CDR2 FQNEAQ (reference sequence).

This clonotype has a handful of counts. The chain couples TRBV28 to TRBJ2-5, with TRBD1 identical over 12 bases. This CDR3 is built from 15 residues. Trimming took 5 bases from V and 9 from J; bases not matched to a gene: 10. In germline, CDR1 is MDHEN, CDR2 SYDVKM. The CDR3: CASSPRDRGLLAQYF. CDR3 nucleotide sequence: TGTGCCAGCAGTCCACGGGACAGGGGGCTTCTGGCCCAGTACTTC.

The rearrangement joins TRBV25-1 to TRBJ2-5, with TRBD1 matching 11 bases. From germline, CDR1 is MGHDK and CDR2 SYGVNS. Trimming at V came to 4 bases and at J to 5 bases, leaving 9 bases not matched to a gene. This CDR3 has 16 amino acids. The DNA of the CDR3 is TGTGCCAGCAGTGTCCCGGGACAGGGGGTTTTCGAGACCCAGTACTTC. The encoded protein is CASSVPGQGVFETQYF.

The sample holds a few counts of this clonotype. This chain's CDR3 is CASRVGTFSYEQYF. The DNA of the CDR3 is TGCGCCAGCAGAGTCGGGACTTTCTCCTACGAGCAGTACTTC. The J gene is TRBJ2-7, the V gene TRBV5-1; weak D call: TRBD2 (6 bases). The length of the CDR3 is 14 residues. The V and J ends lost 5 bases and 0 bases respectively, with 12 bases between them. Germline CDR1 SGHRS, CDR2 YFSETQ. Looking up the rest from reference TRBV5-1 and TRBJ2-7 gives the full variable domain: KAGVTQTPRYLIKTRGQQVTLSCSPISGHRSVSWYQQTPGQGLQFLFEYFSETQRNKGNFPGRFSGRQFSNSRSEMNVSTLELGDSALYLCASRVGTFSYEQYFGPGTRLTVT.

Many counts were recorded for this clonotype. The chain uses TRBV20-1 and TRBJ2-2; unclear D gene. This CDR3 is 13 amino acids long. The ends were cut back, 5 bases at V and 0 bases at J, with 7 bases in the middle. In germline, CDR1 is DFQATT, CDR2 SNEGSKA (reference sequence). The DNA of the CDR3 is TGCAGTGCTCGGACGGCGAACACCGGGGAGCTGTTTTTT. It specifies CSARTANTGELFF.

This clonotype has at least ten counts. This chain uses TRBV18 with TRBJ2-7; D is undetermined. Deletions cut 3 bases from V and 3 bases from J, with 3 bases between. CDR3 length: 11 residues. CDR1 and CDR2 (germline): KGHSH, LQKENI. CDR3 sequence (DNA): TGTGCCAGCTCACCCAACTACGAGCAGTACTTC. Its protein product is CASSPNYEQYF.

This chain links TRBV30 with TRBJ1-4; TRBD1 matches at 10 bases. The V gene's germline CDR1 is GTSNPN and CDR2 SVGIG (reference sequence). J lost 5 bases, V lost 2 bases, and 5 bases had no gene match. This CDR3 contains 15 residues. CDR3 protein: CAWSSWTGGNEKLFF. The CDR3 bases are TGTGCCTGGAGTTCCTGGACAGGGGGGAATGAAAAACTGTTTTTT.

This clonotype was seen at least ten times. The chain combines TRBV20-1 with TRBJ2-5, with 8 bases that match TRBD2. The trim removed 1 base at V and 9 bases at J, leaving 4 bases unmatched. The CDR3 consists of 12 residues. The V gene's germline CDR1 is DFQATT and CDR2 SNEGSKA (reference sequence). The chain's CDR3 is CSARVGGGPQYF. The CDR3 coding sequence is TGCAGTGCTAGAGTTGGCGGGGGGCCCCAGTACTTC.

The sample holds many counts of this clonotype. A junction boundary mismatches the germline segment, possibly from a read error. The genes are TRBV20-1 and TRBJ1-5; 7 bases are shared with TRBD1. This CDR3 comprises 14 residues. The germline CDR1 and CDR2 sequences are DFQATT and SNEGSKA (reference sequence). The CDR3 DNA follows: TGCAGTGCTCGAGAACAGGGGCCGCGCGGGCCCCAGCATTTT. This translates into CSAREQGPRGPQHF.

This rearrangement joins TRBV5-1 to TRBJ2-5; no definite D call. This CDR3 has 16 residues. CDR1 and CDR2 from the germline V gene are SGHRS and YFSETQ. V lost 2 bases and J lost 2, with 16 bases in between. DNA for the CDR3: TGCGCCAGCAGCTTTAGTTCGGCCCGGCTGCAAGAGACCCAGTACTTC. It translates to CASSFSSARLQETQYF.

This clonotype was observed at least ten times. The CDR3 region is CASSSTPGQRETQYF. As DNA, the CDR3 is TGTGCCAGCAGTTCCACTCCGGGACAGAGAGAGACCCAGTACTTC. The rearrangement joins TRBV27 to TRBJ2-5, with 7 bases lining up with TRBD1. V lost 4 bases, J lost 4 bases, and 9 bases stayed unmatched. Per germline, CDR1 MNHEY and CDR2 SMNVEV (reference sequence). The CDR3 covers 15 residues.

There are many counts of this clonotype. CDR3 region: CASRLDSYNSPLHF. The DNA for the CDR3 is TGTGCCAGCAGGCTGGACAGCTATAATTCACCCCTCCACTTT. V is TRBV6-1 and J is TRBJ1-6; weak D call: TRBD1 (6 bases). V lost 6 bases and J lost 3, with 9 bases in between. The CDR3 is 14 residues long. Germline loops: CDR1 MNHNS, CDR2 SASEGT.

The chain combines TRBV4-1 with TRBJ2-1; TRBD2 aligns across 12 bases. This CDR3 spans 16 amino acids. The trim removed 4 bases at V and 12 bases at J, leaving 13 bases unmatched. Germline lookup yields CDR1 MGHRA and CDR2 YSYEKL. The chain's CDR3 is CASSPELTSGGPRQFF. As DNA, the CDR3 is TGCGCCAGCAGCCCGGAATTGACTAGCGGGGGCCCGAGGCAGTTCTTC.

This clonotype was seen many times. The chain employs TRBV11-3 and TRBJ2-3; weak D call: TRBD2 (5 bases). Germline values: CDR1 SGHNT, CDR2 YENEEA. Trimming took off 6 bases at V and 3 bases at J, with 10 bases between the two ends. The CDR3 spans 13 residues. CDR3 nucleotides: TGTGCCAGCAGTTCCGGACTTACAGATACGCAGTATTTT. Translating gives CASSSGLTDTQYF.

This clonotype was observed a handful of times. The DNA for the CDR3 is TGTGCCAGCAGCTTTATGGGGGGATCCACCGGGGAGCTGTTTTTT. Protein: CASSFMGGSTGELFF. The chain has TRBV7-9 and TRBJ2-2; D might be TRBD2 (6 bases). Germline values: CDR1 SEHNR, CDR2 FQNEAQ (reference sequence). The V gene lost 3 bases and the J gene lost 4 bases, with 12 bases spanning the gap. The CDR3 contains 15 residues.

Regarding this clonotype: This could be a read error, since a much larger clone is one nucleotide away. No conserved phenylalanine or tryptophan is present at the end of the CDR3, so a read error is the likely explanation. The chain has TRBV4-1 and TRBJ2-3, with D perhaps being TRBD1 or TRBD2 (5 bases each). This CDR3 has 15 amino acids. CDR1 and CDR2 from the germline V gene are MGHRA and YSYEKL. The V end was cut by 1 base, the J end by 2 bases, with 10 bases between. This chain's CDR3 is CASSQVTGATDTQYY. CDR3 coding DNA: TGCGCCAGCAGCCAAGTAACCGGGGCCACAGATACGCAGTATTAT.